This T cell receptor (beta chain) was sequenced in a study of cytomegalovirus exposure and HLA in healthy donors. In the study overall: Most donors, about 77% of over 300 genotyped, fell in the Caucasian-associated ancestry cluster.

PCR amplification relied on 60 Vbeta primers (plus 13 Jbeta primers). TCRdb keeps only in-frame clones here, not all; method: immunoSEQ multiplex PCR. The specimen's table records just under 60,000 clones. V lost 1 base, J lost 0 bases, and 8 bases stayed unmatched. Germline loops: CDR1 MGHDK, CDR2 SYGVNS. CDR3 length equals 18 residues. Specimen: PBMCs. The TCR was taken from a male donor in good health and CMV-seronegative. The chain couples TRBV25-1 to TRBJ1-1; 10 nucleotides agree with TRBD1. The CDR3 coding sequence is TGTGCCAGCAGTGAATTTGGAGGACAGGGGGGGATGAACACTGAAGCTTTCTTT. Its protein product is CASSEFGGQGGMNTEAFF.